This TCR beta chain was identified in a study of Graves' ophthalmopathy and Graves' hyperthyroidism. V was trimmed by 0 bases and J by 8 bases, leaving 16 bases between them. There are 15 residues in the CDR3. From germline, CDR1 is SGHDN and CDR2 FVKESK. Amplification of TCR beta CDR3 regions used RNA transcripts. First-round RT-PCR used HTBI primers; second-round multiplex PCR followed. Each CDR3 protein is one row after TCRdb ran MiXCR on the multiplex PCR reads. This table has 300,000 to 350,000 distinct CDR3 sequences, 15% to 20% appearing once. This clonotype was seen repeatedly, ten times or more. The target antigen is unknown. The study's findings and limits: Blood repertoires reportedly contained most expanded thyroid clonotypes above 0.001 frequency. As the model predicted ophthalmopathy progression, it achieved a sensitivity of 70.59% and a specificity of about 72%.

The genes are TRBV14 and TRBJ1-2, with D possibly matching TRBD1 (5 bases). Source material: peripheral blood. The origin of this receptor is an adult man with Graves' ophthalmopathy. The CDR3 loop reads CASSQDGRGTVGYTF. The CDR3 nucleotides read TGTGCCAGCAGCCAAGATGGGAGAGGGACCGTGGGCTACACCTTC.